This record concerns one T cell receptor (beta chain) sequence. V was pared by 4 bases and J by 5 bases, with 8 bases of the junction left unmatched. The length of the CDR3 is 14 residues. Germline values: CDR1 DFQATT, CDR2 SNEGSKA (reference sequence). The data stem from a study of response to subunit inactivated influenza vaccine. TCRdb ran MiXCR on the RT-PCR reads and lists one entry per CDR3 protein. The data contain about 180,000 distinct CDR3 sequences, approximately 9.2% of them singletons. The starting material was non-naive T cells sorted from PBMCs, obtained on the day of vaccination. The receptor was derived from a man over 45 who received an inactivated influenza vaccine. V usage is TRBV20-1 and J usage is TRBJ2-5; 9 positions match TRBD1. The CDR3, as DNA: TGCAGTGCTACCGGTACAGGGGGCTCCGAGACCCAGTACTTC. It yields the protein CSATGTGGSETQYF.